The subject of this entry is one T cell receptor beta chain. This sample was included in a study of T cell changes during pregnancy in multiple sclerosis. V lost 3 bases and J 3 bases, leaving 9 bases between the germline ends. The CDR3 extends over 13 amino acids. From germline, CDR1 is MNHEY and CDR2 SVGAGI. Sequencing used immunoSEQ multiplex PCR; TCRdb keeps in-frame clones, though not all of them. This repertoire shows around 56,000 clones, about 88% found once; its top ten account for under 0.45%. The receptor comes from a female donor with multiple sclerosis, enrolled in a pregnancy study. Sample: CD4+ T cells from peripheral blood mononuclear cells, taken in the third trimester of pregnancy. The J gene is TRBJ2-7, the V gene TRBV6-5; D not certain. CDR3 amino acids: CASSYTPGYEQYF. The CDR3 DNA reads as TGTGCCAGCAGTTATACGCCAGGCTACGAGCAGTACTTC.